What follows are 30 T cell receptor beta chains derived from one specimen sequenced in a study of PD-1 blockade in classical Hodgkin lymphoma. Brentuximab vedotin exposure varied, and every patient relapsed after autologous stem cell transplantation. The protocol was immunoSEQ multiplex PCR, while the TCRdb copy is restricted to in-frame clones and leaves out a portion. The sample yields over 50,000 clones, more than 65% seen once. The specimen was peripheral blood mononuclear cells (PBMCs), collected at baseline. Receptor source: a human donor with classical Hodgkin lymphoma.

The rearrangement links TRBV6-5 to TRBJ1-4, with a weak D call TRBD1 (5 bases). Germline V gives CDR1 MNHEY, CDR2 SVGAGI. The CDR3 length is 14 residues. Trimming removed 2 bases at V and 6 bases at J, with 10 bases between. The CDR3 nucleotides are TGTGCCAGCAGTTACGGGGGGTTCCATGAAAAACTGTTTTTT. This sequence encodes CASSYGGFHEKLFF.

The V call is TRBV7-7, the J call TRBJ1-1; D gene unclear. Germline CDR1 reads SSHAT; CDR2 reads FNYEAQ (reference sequence). The CDR3 sequence is 13 residues long. V was trimmed by 3 bases and J by 1 base, leaving 6 bases between them. CDR3 residues: CASSLARNTEAFF. The CDR3 nucleotides are TGTGCCAGCAGCTTGGCTCGGAACACTGAAGCTTTCTTT.

This rearrangement joins TRBV11-2 to TRBJ2-1; tentative D call: TRBD2 (5 bases). This CDR3 is 14 amino acids long. Trimming left V 1 base short and J 8 bases short, with 12 bases between. Per the germline V gene, CDR1 is SGHAT and CDR2 is FQNNGV. The CDR3 spells CASSLVRRWDEQFF. The CDR3 DNA reads TGTGCCAGCAGCTTAGTTCGGAGGTGGGATGAGCAGTTCTTC.

The CDR3 loop is CASSQGTSVISYEQYF. CDR3 coding DNA: TGTGCCAGCAGCCAAGGGACTAGCGTAATATCCTACGAGCAGTACTTC. The V gene is TRBV9, the J gene TRBJ2-7; 10 bases fit TRBD2. This CDR3 region has 16 residues. The germline CDR1 and CDR2 sequences are SGDLS and YYNGEE. V dropped 4 bases and J dropped 1; count of bases not matched to a gene: 8.

This clone occurred a few times. This chain links TRBV7-8 with TRBJ2-7; possible D gene TRBD2, 6 bases. The CDR3 runs 15 residues. Germline V lookup: CDR1 SGHVS, CDR2 FQNEAQ. V lost 5 bases to trimming and J lost 5 bases, with 19 bases between them. CDR3 region: CASSLFPLAMNEQYV. In DNA form, the CDR3 reads TGTGCCAGCAGCCTTTTCCCGCTAGCGATGAACGAGCAGTACGTC.

This clone was picked up a small number of times. The chain carries TRBV7-9 and TRBJ2-7; no clear D. The germline V and J ends were trimmed by 1 base and 5 bases, with 9 bases remaining between them. The CDR3 covers 13 residues. The germline gives CDR1 SEHNR, CDR2 FQNEAQ (reference sequence). CDR3 residues: CASSLVVAHEQYF. In DNA, the CDR3 is TGTGCCAGCAGCTTAGTTGTAGCTCACGAGCAGTACTTC.

The V gene is TRBV7-9, the J gene TRBJ1-1, with D possibly matching TRBD1 (6 bases). Trimming cost V 4 bases and J 0 bases, with 15 bases left between them. Germline lookup yields CDR1 SEHNR and CDR2 FQNEAQ (reference sequence). The CDR3 extends over 16 amino acids. The CDR3 protein is CASSYLGRGMNTEAFF. CDR3 DNA: TGTGCCAGCAGCTACCTGGGGAGGGGGATGAACACTGAAGCTTTCTTT. Complete variable domain (other parts from reference TRBV7-9 and TRBJ1-1): DTGVSQNPRHKITKRGQNVTFRCDPISEHNRLYWYRQTLGQGPEFLTYFQNEAQLEKSRLLSDRFSAERPKGSFSTLEIQRTEQGDSAMYLCASSYLGRGMNTEAFFGQGTRLTVV.

The chain is built from TRBV7-9 and TRBJ2-2, with TRBD1 matching over 8 bases. Germline V CDR1 and CDR2: SEHNR, FQNEAQ (reference sequence). The CDR3 runs to 18 residues. V shed 1 base, J shed 3 bases, and the junction held 10 bases outside the gene matches. The CDR3 sequence is CASSLVWAGQGDTGELFF. The CDR3 nucleotides are TGTGCCAGCAGCTTAGTTTGGGCAGGACAGGGAGACACCGGGGAGCTGTTTTTT.

The chain employs TRBV6-4 and TRBJ1-5, with a tentative D call TRBD1 (6 bases). The germline gives CDR1 MRHNA, CDR2 SNTAGT. CDR3 size: 16 residues. V was cut by 5 bases and J by 0 bases, with 14 bases left in between. In DNA, the CDR3 is TGTGCCAGCAGTAGAGACAGGACAGCTAGCAATCAGCCCCAGCATTTT. This gives the protein CASSRDRTASNQPQHF.

The chain uses TRBV7-2 and TRBJ2-5; perhaps TRBD2 as D (6 bases). Trimming pared 1 base from V and 5 bases from J, leaving 17 bases between. Germline CDR1 is SGHTA and CDR2 is FQGNSA. There are 16 residues in the CDR3. The DNA for the CDR3 is TGTGCCAGCAGCTTAGAATGGGTGCGGGACTGGGAGACCCAGTACTTC. This sequence encodes CASSLEWVRDWETQYF. The complete variable domain, with remaining parts taken from reference TRBV7-2 and TRBJ2-5, reads GAGVSQSPSNKVTEKGKDVELRCDPISGHTALYWYRQSLGQGLEFLIYFQGNSAPDKSGLPSDRFSAERTGGSVSTLTIQRTQQEDSAVYLCASSLEWVRDWETQYFGPGTRLLVL.

The genes are TRBV27 and TRBJ2-7; D may correspond to TRBD1 or TRBD2 (5 bases each). The CDR3 spans 14 residues. The V gene's germline CDR1 is MNHEY and CDR2 SMNVEV (reference sequence). V lost 3 bases and J lost 0, with 9 bases in between. CDR3 sequence reads: CASSFRESSYEQYF. The CDR3 bases are TGTGCCAGCAGTTTCAGGGAGAGCTCCTACGAGCAGTACTTC.

This clone was found a few times. V gene TRBV7-8 combines with J gene TRBJ1-2, with D uncertain. Trimming pared 1 base from V and 8 bases from J, leaving 8 bases between. The CDR3 runs to 12 residues. Germline CDR1 reads SGHVS; CDR2 reads FQNEAQ. CDR3 protein: CASSLGRGGYTF. In DNA, the CDR3 is TGTGCCAGCAGCTTAGGACGAGGGGGCTACACCTTC.

V usage is TRBV7-9 and J usage is TRBJ2-2; D gene unclear. V was cut by 7 bases and J by 0 bases, with 18 bases left in between. Germline CDR1 and CDR2: SEHNR and FQNEAQ (reference sequence). This CDR3 has 17 residues. The CDR3 region has the DNA TGTGCCAGCACCCTCGGCGCCAGCTCGGCGAACACCGGGGAGCTGTTTTTT. Its translation is CASTLGASSANTGELFF.

The chain uses TRBV5-4 and TRBJ2-6; D is perhaps TRBD1 or TRBD2 (5 bases each). The germline V gene has CDR1 SGHNT and CDR2 YYREEE (reference sequence). Trimming removed 4 bases from V and 2 bases from J, with 10 bases in between. This CDR3 contains 15 residues. Here the CDR3 reads CASSRQGAGANVLTF. As DNA, the CDR3 is TGTGCCAGCAGCCGCCAGGGAGCTGGGGCCAACGTCCTGACTTTC.

The V gene is TRBV7-2, the J gene TRBJ2-4; no clear D gene. The CDR3 loop spans 13 amino acids. The ends were cut back, 8 bases at V and 5 bases at J, with 13 bases in the middle. Germline assignment: CDR1 SGHTA and CDR2 FQGNSA. The CDR3 loop reads CASGVTFQNIQYF. The CDR3 DNA follows: TGTGCCAGCGGCGTGACTTTCCAAAACATTCAGTACTTC.

This clone was seen a handful of times. J is TRBJ1-1 and V is TRBV12-5; a weak D match, TRBD1 (6 bases). Germline V gene lookup returns CDR1 LGHNT and CDR2 FRNRAP. V gave up 1 base and J gave up 12 bases, with 12 bases separating them. The CDR3 has 12 amino acids. DNA for the CDR3: TGTGCTAGTGGTTTGGCGCAGGGGACGACTTTCTTT. It codes for CASGLAQGTTFF.

The chain is built from TRBV13 and TRBJ1-2, with 9 nucleotides matching TRBD1. V lost 5 bases, J lost 2 bases, and 6 bases stayed unmatched. Germline values: CDR1 PRHDT, CDR2 FYEKMQ (reference sequence). The CDR3 spans 15 residues. The CDR3 reads CASSHRDRVNYGYTF. DNA of the CDR3: TGTGCCAGCAGCCACCGGGACAGGGTAAACTATGGCTACACCTTC.

This sequence joins TRBV19 and TRBJ2-7; D unresolved. Germline-derived CDR1 and CDR2 are LNHDA and SQIVND (reference sequence). There are 14 residues in the CDR3. The V end lost 7 bases, the J end lost 1 base, and 14 bases lay between the germline ends. CDR3 sequence: CASNNLAASYEQYV. The CDR3 nucleotides are TGTGCCAGTAATAATCTGGCGGCTTCCTACGAGCAGTACGTC.

This chain links TRBV6-6 with TRBJ1-3; maybe TRBD1 (5 bases). The CDR3 is made up of 15 amino acids. Germline V gene lookup returns CDR1 MNHNY and CDR2 SVGAGI (reference sequence). V was pared by 2 bases and J by 5 bases, with 13 bases between. The CDR3 region has the DNA TGTGCCAGCAGTTACGGTGGGACGGCTAGAAACACCATATATTTT. It codes for CASSYGGTARNTIYF.

V and J are TRBV9 and TRBJ2-3, with no clear D. CDR1 is SGDLS, CDR2 YYNGEE, per germline. Trimming took 4 bases from V and 2 from J, leaving 11 bases between them. CDR3 length: 14 residues. For the CDR3, the DNA is TGTGCCAGCAGCCTTGACCGCAACACAGATACGCAGTATTTT. This codes for CASSLDRNTDTQYF.

This clone was counted a single time. The chain couples TRBV10-3 to TRBJ1-1; D remains unclear. The CDR3 runs 15 residues. Germline V gives CDR1 ENHRY, CDR2 SYGVKD. V lost 3 bases and J 0 bases, leaving 11 bases between the germline ends. The CDR3 here is CAISDGQLMNTEAFF. The CDR3, as DNA: TGTGCCATCAGTGACGGGCAGCTAATGAACACTGAAGCTTTCTTT.

The V call is TRBV11-3, the J call TRBJ1-1; 7 positions agree with TRBD1. The CDR3 is 13 residues long. Germline V lookup: CDR1 SGHNT, CDR2 YENEEA. V shed 7 bases and J 4 bases; nucleotides not matched to a gene: 6. In DNA form, the CDR3 reads TGTGCCAGCACCACAGGGGTAGGCACTGAAGCTTTCTTT. Translated, it gives CASTTGVGTEAFF.

The chain links TRBV7-9 to TRBJ2-3; no firm D call. The CDR3 spans 16 residues. Trimming left V 1 base short and J 2 bases short, with 13 bases between. Per the germline V gene, CDR1 is SEHNR and CDR2 is FQNEAQ (reference sequence). CDR3 nucleotide sequence: TGTGCCAGCAGCTTAGGATTGTTGCCGGACACAGATACGCAGTATTTT. Translating it yields CASSLGLLPDTDTQYF.

The chain is built from TRBV4-3 and TRBJ1-1; TRBD1 aligns across 7 bases. The CDR3 is 17 residues long. With 1 base clipped from V and 4 bases from J, the junction kept 12 bases outside the gene matches. CDR1 and CDR2 from the germline V gene are LGHNA and YSLEER. CDR3 in amino acids: CASSQVLTGAGGTEAFF. The CDR3 DNA follows: TGCGCCAGCAGCCAAGTTTTAACAGGGGCGGGTGGCACTGAAGCTTTCTTT.

The genes are TRBV27 and TRBJ1-2; possible D gene TRBD1, 6 bases. The V and J ends lost 7 bases and 8 bases respectively, with 23 bases between them. The CDR3 extends over 15 amino acids. Germline V gene lookup returns CDR1 MNHEY and CDR2 SMNVEV (reference sequence). The DNA of the CDR3 is TGTGCCAGCACCCCACTCCTGGGGGGCGCATCGGGCTACACCTTC. It yields the protein CASTPLLGGASGYTF.

The sample holds a few counts of this clone. The chain combines TRBV18 with TRBJ1-5; no clear D. The CDR3 consists of 15 residues. Germline CDR1 and CDR2: KGHSH and LQKENI. The V gene lost 3 bases and the J gene lost 4 bases, with 13 bases spanning the gap. The CDR3 loop reads CASSPQELGNQPQHF. The CDR3 DNA reads as TGTGCCAGCTCACCCCAGGAGCTTGGAAATCAGCCCCAGCATTTT.

The CDR3 DNA reads TGTGCCAGCAGTGCCAACAGGGGCTGGGGGGAGACCCAGTACTTC. Amino acids: CASSANRGWGETQYF. The chain has TRBV25-1 and TRBJ2-5; 7 bases are a match to TRBD1. V lost 4 bases, J lost 5 bases, and 10 bases stayed unmatched. Per the germline V gene, CDR1 is MGHDK and CDR2 is SYGVNS. CDR3 length: 15 residues.

The V call is TRBV6-4, the J call TRBJ1-4; D is undetermined. Trimming pared 4 bases from V and 7 bases from J, leaving 10 bases between. This CDR3 is built from 13 residues. Germline V gene sequence: CDR1 MRHNA, CDR2 SNTAGT. CDR3 sequence: CASSARAGEKLFF. The CDR3 DNA reads TGTGCCAGCAGTGCGAGGGCTGGTGAAAAACTGTTTTTT.

The chain is built from TRBV5-1 and TRBJ2-1, with 11 bases that match TRBD2. CDR3 length: 14 amino acids. Germline assignment: CDR1 SGHRS and CDR2 YFSETQ. V lost 6 bases to trimming and J lost 5 bases; unmatched junction nucleotides: 4. The CDR3 sequence is CASTPGLADNEQFF. CDR3 bases: TGCGCCAGCACCCCGGGACTAGCGGACAATGAGCAGTTCTTC.

This clone was detected a few times. The chain employs TRBV7-9 and TRBJ1-2; no clear D gene. Trimming took off 1 base at V and 7 bases at J, with 7 bases between the two ends. Germline values: CDR1 SEHNR, CDR2 FQNEAQ (reference sequence). The CDR3 spans 12 residues. The CDR3, as DNA: TGTGCCAGCAGCTTAGAACAGTTTGGCTACACCTTC. Its translation: CASSLEQFGYTF. Using reference TRBV7-9 and TRBJ1-2 for the parts outside the CDR3, the full variable domain is DTGVSQNPRHKITKRGQNVTFRCDPISEHNRLYWYRQTLGQGPEFLTYFQNEAQLEKSRLLSDRFSAERPKGSFSTLEIQRTEQGDSAMYLCASSLEQFGYTFGSGTRLTVV.